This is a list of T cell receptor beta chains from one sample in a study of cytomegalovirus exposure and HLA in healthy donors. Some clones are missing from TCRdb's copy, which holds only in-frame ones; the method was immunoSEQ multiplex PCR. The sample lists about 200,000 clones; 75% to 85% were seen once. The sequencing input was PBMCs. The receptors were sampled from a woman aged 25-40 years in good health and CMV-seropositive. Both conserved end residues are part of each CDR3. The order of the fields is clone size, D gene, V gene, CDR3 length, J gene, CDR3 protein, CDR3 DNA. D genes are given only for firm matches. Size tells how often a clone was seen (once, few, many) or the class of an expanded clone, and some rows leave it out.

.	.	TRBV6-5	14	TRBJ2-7	CASSYRAGLYEQYF	TGTGCCAGCAGTTACAGGGCAGGACTCTACGAGCAGTACTTC
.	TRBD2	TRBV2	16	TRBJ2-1	CASSEGLAGGFDEQFF	TGTGCCAGCAGTGAAGGACTAGCGGGAGGTTTCGATGAGCAGTTCTTC
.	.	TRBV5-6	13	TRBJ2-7	CASSLVSRGEQYF	TGTGCCAGCAGCTTGGTAAGCAGAGGCGAGCAGTACTTC
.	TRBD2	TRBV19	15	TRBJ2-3	CASSIAGAGTDTQYF	TGTGCCAGTAGTATTGCGGGAGCAGGGACAGATACGCAGTATTTT
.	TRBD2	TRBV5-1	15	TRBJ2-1	CASSLLAGGRNEQFF	TGCGCCAGCAGCCTATTAGCGGGAGGGAGGAATGAGCAGTTCTTC
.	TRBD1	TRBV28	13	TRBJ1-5	CASRDRDYQPQHF	TGTGCCAGCCGAGACAGGGATTATCAGCCCCAGCATTTT
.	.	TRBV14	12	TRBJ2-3	CASSQDSYRQYF	TGTGCCAGCAGCCAAGATTCCTATCGGCAGTATTTT
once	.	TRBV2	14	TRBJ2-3	CASRATGSLDTQYF	TGTGCCAGCAGAGCTACCGGGAGCCTAGATACGCAGTATTTT
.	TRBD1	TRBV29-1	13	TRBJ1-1	CSAGTGIGTEAFF	TGCAGCGCAGGGACAGGGATTGGCACTGAAGCTTTCTTT
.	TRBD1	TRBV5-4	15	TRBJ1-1	CASSLRWTGATEAFF	TGTGCCAGCAGTCTGCGCTGGACAGGGGCCACTGAAGCTTTCTTT
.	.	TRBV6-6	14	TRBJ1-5	CASLPELSNQPQHF	TGTGCCAGCCTCCCCGAACTGAGCAATCAGCCCCAGCATTTT
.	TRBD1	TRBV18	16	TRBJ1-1	CASSLGQGAVDTEAFF	TGTGCCAGCTCACTGGGACAGGGGGCGGTGGACACTGAAGCTTTCTTT
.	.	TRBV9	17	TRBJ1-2	CASSSRTESHGRYGYTF	TGTGCCAGCAGCTCCCGGACAGAAAGCCATGGCCGTTATGGCTACACCTTC
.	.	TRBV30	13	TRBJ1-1	CAFDTLLNTEAFF	TGTGCCTTCGACACCCTATTGAACACTGAAGCTTTCTTT
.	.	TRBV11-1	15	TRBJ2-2	CASSLAGSSTGELFF	TGTGCCAGCAGCTTAGCCGGGTCAAGCACCGGGGAGCTGTTTTTT
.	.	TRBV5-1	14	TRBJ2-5	CASSLAGSEKTQYF	TGCGCCAGCAGCTTGGCAGGGTCGGAAAAGACCCAGTACTTC
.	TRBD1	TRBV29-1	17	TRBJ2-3	CSVEGSYATGGTDTQYF	TGCAGCGTTGAAGGGTCGTATGCGACAGGGGGCACAGATACGCAGTATTTT
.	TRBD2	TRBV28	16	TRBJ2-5	CASSSTSGMGLETQYF	TGTGCCAGCAGCTCAACTAGCGGGATGGGTTTAGAGACCCAGTACTTC
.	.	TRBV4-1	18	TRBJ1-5	CASSSPSGTDYSNQPQHF	TGCGCCAGCAGCTCCCCCTCCGGGACGGACTATAGCAATCAGCCCCAGCATTTT
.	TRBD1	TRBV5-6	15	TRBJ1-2	CASSPWTGDNYGYTF	TGTGCCAGCAGCCCATGGACAGGGGATAACTATGGCTACACCTTC
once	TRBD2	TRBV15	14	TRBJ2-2	CATSRGLAAGELFF	TGTGCCACCAGCAGAGGACTAGCGGCCGGGGAGCTGTTTTTT
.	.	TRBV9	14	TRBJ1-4	CASSVSTTNEKLFF	TGTGCCAGCAGCGTTTCCACAACTAATGAAAAACTGTTTTTT
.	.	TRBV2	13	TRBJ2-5	CASSVTRGETQYF	TGTGCCAGCAGTGTGACTAGAGGAGAGACCCAGTACTTC
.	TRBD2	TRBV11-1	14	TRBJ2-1	CASSLDPSLREEFF	TGTGCCAGCAGCTTAGACCCCTCGCTGCGGGAGGAGTTCTTC
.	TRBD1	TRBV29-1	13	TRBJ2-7	CSVPGQGHSEQYF	TGCAGCGTGCCGGGACAGGGTCACTCCGAGCAGTACTTC
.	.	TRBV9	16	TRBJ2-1	CASTRRGHFGDNEQFF	TGTGCCAGCACTCGGAGGGGTCATTTTGGCGACAATGAGCAGTTCTTC
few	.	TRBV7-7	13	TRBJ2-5	CASSLGQKETQYF	TGTGCTAGCAGCTTAGGACAGAAAGAGACCCAGTACTTC
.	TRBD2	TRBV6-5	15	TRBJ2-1	CASSGLAGAYNEQFF	TGTGCCAGCAGCGGACTAGCGGGGGCCTACAATGAGCAGTTCTTC
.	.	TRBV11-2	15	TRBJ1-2	CASSRGGARGYGYTF	TGTGCCAGCAGCAGGGGCGGGGCTCGGGGCTATGGCTACACCTTC
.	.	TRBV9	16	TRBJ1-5	CASSPGQGLSNQPQHF	TGTGCCAGCAGCCCCGGCCAGGGGCTTAGCAATCAGCCCCAGCATTTT
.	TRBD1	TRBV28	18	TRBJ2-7	CASSLPHIYRDRAYEQYF	TGTGCCAGCAGTTTACCCCACATATACCGGGACAGGGCTTACGAGCAGTACTTC